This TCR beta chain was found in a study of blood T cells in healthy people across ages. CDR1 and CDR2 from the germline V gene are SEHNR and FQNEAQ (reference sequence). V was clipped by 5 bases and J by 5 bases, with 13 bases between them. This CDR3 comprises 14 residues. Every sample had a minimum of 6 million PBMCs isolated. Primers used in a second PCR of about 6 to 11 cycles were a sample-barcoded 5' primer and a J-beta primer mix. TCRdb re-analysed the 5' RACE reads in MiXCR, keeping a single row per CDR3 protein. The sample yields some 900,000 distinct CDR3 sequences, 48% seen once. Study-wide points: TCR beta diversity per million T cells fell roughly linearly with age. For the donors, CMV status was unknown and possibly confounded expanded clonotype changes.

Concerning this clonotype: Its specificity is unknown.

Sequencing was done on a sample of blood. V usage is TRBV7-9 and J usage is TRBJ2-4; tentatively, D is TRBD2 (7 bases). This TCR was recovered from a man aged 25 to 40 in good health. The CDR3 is CASSLPGGQNIQYF. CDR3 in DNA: TGTGCCAGCAGCCTCCCGGGGGGCCAAAACATTCAGTACTTC. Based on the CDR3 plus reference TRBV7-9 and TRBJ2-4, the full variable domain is DTGVSQNPRHKITKRGQNVTFRCDPISEHNRLYWYRQTLGQGPEFLTYFQNEAQLEKSRLLSDRFSAERPKGSFSTLEIQRTEQGDSAMYLCASSLPGGQNIQYFGAGTRLSVL.